These 31 T cell receptor beta chains originate from one sample sequenced in a study of cytomegalovirus exposure and HLA in healthy donors. Primers for the PCR totalled 60 Vbeta and 13 Jbeta. The repertoire was sequenced with immunoSEQ multiplex PCR; TCRdb's copy has only in-frame clones and lacks some. The table lists around 110,000 clones, roughly 80% of them singletons, with 2% to 3% in the top ten. The sample was PBMCs. These receptors originate from a man in his forties in good health and CMV-seronegative.

This chain joins TRBV6-1 and TRBJ2-7, with a weak D call TRBD2 (6 bases). V was trimmed by 8 bases and J by 6 bases, leaving 17 bases between them. The CDR3 runs 13 residues. Germline V lookup: CDR1 MNHNS, CDR2 SASEGT. The CDR3 DNA reads as TGTGCCAGCCGGTATATCGGGGAGGCCGAGCAGTACTTC. Protein sequence: CASRYIGEAEQYF.

This clone has just one count. The genes are TRBV19 and TRBJ1-2; 12 positions match TRBD1. Germline V lookup: CDR1 LNHDA, CDR2 SQIVND (reference sequence). CDR3 length: 16 amino acids. V lost 5 bases, J lost 4 bases, and 8 bases stayed unmatched. CDR3 in amino acids: CASSPSGTGGIYGYTF. In DNA, the CDR3 is TGTGCCAGTAGTCCCTCCGGGACAGGGGGCATCTATGGCTACACCTTC.

V usage is TRBV6-6 and J usage is TRBJ2-1, with 8 bases identical to TRBD2. The CDR3 spans 13 residues. V gave up 7 bases and J gave up 4 bases; unmatched junction bases: 3. CDR1 MNHNY and CDR2 SVGAGI come from the germline V gene (reference sequence). DNA for the CDR3: TGTGCCAGCATGGGCGGGGGGTACAATGAGCAGTTCTTC. Its protein product is CASMGGGYNEQFF.

The sample holds a few counts of this clone. J is TRBJ2-3 and V is TRBV9; 9 positions match TRBD1. The V segment lost 4 bases and the J segment 6 bases; nucleotides outside the gene matches: 9. There are 15 residues in the CDR3. The germline gives CDR1 SGDLS, CDR2 YYNGEE. The CDR3 sequence: CASSPAGQGWDTQYF. CDR3 sequence (DNA): TGTGCCAGCAGCCCAGCGGGACAGGGTTGGGATACGCAGTATTTT. Full variable domain (rest looked up from reference TRBV9 and TRBJ2-3): DSGVTQTPKHLITATGQRVTLRCSPRSGDLSVYWYQQSLDQGLQFLIQYYNGEERAKGNILERFSAQQFPDLHSELNLSSLELGDSALYFCASSPAGQGWDTQYFGPGTRLTVL.

The chain is built from TRBV29-1 and TRBJ1-2; TRBD1 matches at 11 bases. The germline gives CDR1 SQVTM, CDR2 ANQGSEA. CDR3 length: 12 residues. J lost 7 bases, V lost 7 bases, and 5 bases had no gene match. This CDR3 is CSAGQGAAGYTF. CDR3 nucleotide sequence: TGCAGCGCAGGACAGGGGGCCGCTGGCTACACCTTC.

The chain carries TRBV6-1 and TRBJ2-7; 7 bases line up with TRBD1. Germline V CDR1 and CDR2: MNHNS, SASEGT. CDR3 size: 15 residues. V was pared by 6 bases and J by 4 bases, with 12 bases of the junction left unmatched. The CDR3 is CASSLDRAHAYEQYF. In DNA form, the CDR3 reads TGTGCCAGCAGCCTCGACAGGGCTCATGCGTACGAGCAGTACTTC.

The chain is built from TRBV7-9 and TRBJ2-5, with 9 bases identical to TRBD1. The tail of the sequence fits TRBJ2-7 better, so the J call may be wrong. The CDR3 runs to 14 residues. Germline CDR1 and CDR2: SEHNR and FQNEAQ (reference sequence). The DNA of the CDR3 is TGTGCCAGCAGCCGACAGGGGGGATCCTACGAGCAGTACTTC. Protein product: CASSRQGGSYEQYF.

Remarks on this clone: Other nucleotide sequences from this sample produce the same CDR3. This chain links TRBV10-3 with TRBJ1-5, with D perhaps matching TRBD1 (6 bases). Trimming pared 3 bases from V and 0 bases from J, leaving 6 bases between. Germline V lookup: CDR1 ENHRY, CDR2 SYGVKD. The CDR3 covers 14 residues. CDR3 residues: CAISEQGSNQPQHF. Here the CDR3 DNA reads TGTGCCATCAGTGAACAGGGTAGCAATCAGCCCCAGCATTTT.

This clone was observed a few times. The V gene is TRBV7-8, the J gene TRBJ1-5; a weak D match, TRBD1 (5 bases). Per germline, CDR1 SGHVS and CDR2 FQNEAQ. The V and J ends lost 5 bases and 0 bases respectively, with 8 bases between them. The CDR3 is 14 residues long. In DNA, the CDR3 is TGTGCCAGCAGCATGACAGATAGCAATCAGCCCCAGCATTTT. Protein product: CASSMTDSNQPQHF.

The chain links TRBV6-4 to TRBJ2-1; 11 positions agree with TRBD2. The V segment lost 5 bases and the J segment 6 bases; nucleotides outside the gene matches: 6. This CDR3 region has 15 residues. Germline-derived CDR1 and CDR2 are MRHNA and SNTAGT. The DNA for the CDR3 is TGTGCCAGCAGTTTAACTAGCGGGGGTGGCAATGAGCAGTTCTTC. Amino acid sequence: CASSLTSGGGNEQFF.

The chain joins TRBV11-3 to TRBJ2-3; 9 nucleotides line up with TRBD1. Germline-derived CDR1 and CDR2 are SGHNT and YENEEA. V was pared by 6 bases and J by 4 bases, with 8 bases of the junction left unmatched. This CDR3 contains 15 residues. CDR3 region: CASSFRTGEADTQYF. CDR3 DNA sequence: TGTGCCAGCAGTTTTAGGACAGGGGAGGCAGATACGCAGTATTTT.

The chain employs TRBV6-6 and TRBJ1-4; tentatively, D is TRBD1 (6 bases). CDR1 and CDR2 from the germline V gene are MNHNY and SVGAGI (reference sequence). The CDR3 spans 14 residues. V lost 10 bases and J lost 8, with 20 bases in between. The CDR3 is CATFPRQGSEKLFF. The CDR3 DNA reads as TGTGCCACCTTCCCAAGGCAGGGGAGCGAAAAACTGTTTTTT.

The CDR3 nucleotides are TGTGCCAGCAGCACCTCGGCGGCGGTGAACACTGAAGCTTTCTTT. Protein: CASSTSAAVNTEAFF. The chain carries TRBV7-8 and TRBJ1-1; D gene unclear. Trimming cost V 5 bases and J 0 bases, with 13 bases left between them. Germline CDR1 is SGHVS and CDR2 is FQNEAQ. The CDR3 is 15 residues long.

The V call is TRBV14, the J call TRBJ2-3, with D perhaps TRBD1 (6 bases). The ends were cut back, 7 bases at V and 0 bases at J, with 11 bases in the middle. CDR3 length: 14 residues. Germline V gene sequence: CDR1 SGHDN, CDR2 FVKESK. The CDR3 reads CASMGHTSTDTQYF. The CDR3 coding sequence is TGTGCCAGCATGGGACATACTAGCACAGATACGCAGTATTTT.

About this clone itself: The same CDR3 also results from other DNA sequences found in this sample. This chain connects TRBV6-5 to TRBJ2-3, with D possibly TRBD1 on 5 matching bases. V lost 2 bases and J lost 6, with 15 bases in between. This CDR3 has 15 amino acids. Germline V gene data show CDR1 as MNHEY and CDR2 as SVGAGI. CDR3 DNA: TGTGCCAGCAGTTACGATGGCAGGGTCACGGATACGCAGTATTTT. Translated, it gives CASSYDGRVTDTQYF.

This chain connects TRBV7-9 to TRBJ2-3, with TRBD2 identical over 9 bases. The CDR3 loop spans 15 amino acids. With 5 bases clipped from V and 1 base from J, the junction kept 4 bases outside the gene matches. The germline V gene has CDR1 SEHNR and CDR2 FQNEAQ (reference sequence). The CDR3 DNA is TGTGCCAGCAGCGCCCGACTAGCGGGCACAGATACGCAGTATTTT. Its translation is CASSARLAGTDTQYF.

This clone was seen only a few times. CDR3 in amino acids: CASSAGASYEQYF. Here the CDR3 DNA reads TGTGCCAGCAGCGCGGGGGCTTCCTACGAGCAGTACTTC. This chain links TRBV7-2 with TRBJ2-7; D perhaps matches TRBD2 (7 bases). Trimming took 5 bases from V and 1 from J, leaving 9 bases between them. The CDR3 has 13 amino acids. The germline gives CDR1 SGHTA, CDR2 FQGNSA.

The chain is built from TRBV7-3 and TRBJ1-1; the D gene is possibly TRBD1 (6 bases). V shed 3 bases and J shed 1 base, with 9 bases lying between them. Germline CDR1 and CDR2: SGHTA and FQGTGA. The CDR3 sequence is 14 residues long. The CDR3 DNA reads TGTGCCAGCAGCTTGACGGGACAGAACACTGAAGCTTTCTTT. This gives the protein CASSLTGQNTEAFF. The complete variable domain, with remaining parts taken from reference TRBV7-3 and TRBJ1-1, reads GAGVSQTPSNKVTEKGKYVELRCDPISGHTALYWYRQSLGQGPEFLIYFQGTGAADDSGLPNDRFFAVRPEGSVSTLKIQRTERGDSAVYLCASSLTGQNTEAFFGQGTRLTVV.

The genes are TRBV5-1 and TRBJ2-2, with 9 bases that match TRBD1. In germline, CDR1 is SGHRS, CDR2 YFSETQ. V shed 4 bases, J shed 8 bases, and the junction held 15 bases outside the gene matches. The CDR3 contains 17 residues. The CDR3 sequence: CASSPSRDRATGGELFF. In DNA, the CDR3 is TGCGCCAGCAGCCCATCGCGGGACAGGGCAACGGGGGGGGAGCTGTTTTTT.

This clone appeared once. The gene calls are TRBV9 and TRBJ1-3, with D perhaps matching TRBD1 (6 bases). Germline CDR1 reads SGDLS; CDR2 reads YYNGEE. CDR3 length: 15 amino acids. Trimming took 4 bases from V and 1 from J, leaving 12 bases between them. The CDR3 region has the DNA TGTGCCAGCAGCACCCATCAGGGGTCTGGAAACACCATATATTTT. Protein: CASSTHQGSGNTIYF.

This chain uses TRBV9 with TRBJ2-1, with D possibly being TRBD2 (7 bases). The V gene lost 0 bases and the J gene lost 7 bases, with 14 bases spanning the gap. Germline loops: CDR1 SGDLS, CDR2 YYNGEE. This CDR3 is built from 15 residues. The CDR3 DNA sequence: TGTGCCAGCAGCGTAGGAGGGGGGGCAGGTAATGAGCAGTTCTTC. Its translation is CASSVGGGAGNEQFF. The full variable domain, rest sourced from reference TRBV9 and TRBJ2-1, is DSGVTQTPKHLITATGQRVTLRCSPRSGDLSVYWYQQSLDQGLQFLIQYYNGEERAKGNILERFSAQQFPDLHSELNLSSLELGDSALYFCASSVGGGAGNEQFFGPGTRLTVL.

This chain connects TRBV5-1 to TRBJ1-2; no clear D gene. Germline values: CDR1 SGHRS, CDR2 YFSETQ. V dropped 4 bases and J dropped 7 bases, with 17 bases sitting between them. The CDR3 runs 14 residues. Here the CDR3 DNA reads TGCGCCAGCAGCCCCGGGTCTCCAACTACTGGCTACACCTTC. This codes for CASSPGSPTTGYTF.

The chain uses TRBV11-2 and TRBJ2-5; D may be TRBD2 (6 bases). This CDR3 is 16 amino acids long. The germline V gene has CDR1 SGHAT and CDR2 FQNNGV. Trimming pared 3 bases from V and 5 bases from J, leaving 19 bases between. The CDR3 protein is CASSFALRGAGETQYF. The CDR3 nucleotides read TGTGCCAGCAGCTTCGCCCTCCGCGGGGCAGGGGAGACCCAGTACTTC.

As concerns this clone: Other DNA sequences from this sample encode an identical CDR3 as well. The gene calls are TRBV15 and TRBJ1-5; D ambiguous. The germline V gene has CDR1 LNHNV and CDR2 YYDKDF (reference sequence). The V end was cut by 0 bases, the J end by 6 bases, with 6 bases between. The CDR3 has 13 residues. CDR3 protein: CATSRDPGQPQHF. CDR3 DNA: TGTGCCACCAGCAGAGATCCGGGTCAGCCCCAGCATTTT.

This chain links TRBV5-1 with TRBJ2-5; TRBD2 aligns across 9 bases. This CDR3 comprises 14 residues. Per germline, CDR1 SGHRS and CDR2 YFSETQ. Trimming removed 3 bases from V and 3 bases from J; junction bases left unmatched: 3. The CDR3, as DNA: TGCGCCAGCAGCTACCAGCGGGAGGAAGAGACCCAGTACTTC. Translation gives CASSYQREEETQYF.

This chain joins TRBV4-1 and TRBJ2-2, with D unclear. The CDR3 extends over 16 amino acids. Per germline, CDR1 MGHRA and CDR2 YSYEKL. Trimming cost V 1 base and J 4 bases, with 13 bases left between them. For the CDR3, the DNA is TGCGCCAGCAGCCAAGTCCGAGAGCCTGGCACCGGGGAGCTGTTTTTT. Encoded protein: CASSQVREPGTGELFF.

The J gene is TRBJ2-3, the V gene TRBV5-6, with TRBD1 matching over 7 bases. J lost 7 bases, V lost 0 bases, and 5 bases had no gene match. CDR1 is SGHDT and CDR2 is YYEEEE in the germline V gene. CDR3 length equals 14 residues. This CDR3 reads CASSLVQGLNTQYF. In DNA form, the CDR3 reads TGTGCCAGCAGCTTGGTACAGGGGTTGAATACGCAGTATTTT.

This clone turned up a few times. The J gene is TRBJ1-1, the V gene TRBV5-4; D remains ambiguous. The germline V gene encodes CDR1 SGHNT and CDR2 YYREEE (reference sequence). V was pared by 0 bases and J by 1 base, with 10 bases between. The CDR3 runs 15 residues. As DNA, the CDR3 is TGTGCCAGCAGCTTGGATTTGGCGGGGAACACTGAAGCTTTCTTT. It is translated as CASSLDLAGNTEAFF.

This clone was counted between two and nine times. The chain has TRBV5-6 and TRBJ1-3; 8 bases align to TRBD1. V lost 4 bases to trimming and J lost 1 base; unmatched junction nucleotides: 7. Germline V gene data show CDR1 as SGHDT and CDR2 as YYEEEE. This CDR3 region has 16 residues. The CDR3 DNA follows: TGTGCCAGCAGCCCGAAGGACAGGGCGTCTGGAAACACCATATATTTT. Translation: CASSPKDRASGNTIYF.

This chain joins TRBV5-1 and TRBJ1-1; D unresolved. Germline CDR1 and CDR2: SGHRS and YFSETQ. CDR3 length: 15 amino acids. The V end was cut by 0 bases, the J end by 4 bases, with 13 bases between. CDR3 sequence: CASSLGVAGGTEAFF. CDR3 nucleotides: TGCGCCAGCAGCTTGGGGGTTGCGGGAGGCACTGAAGCTTTCTTT.

This chain joins TRBV19 and TRBJ1-2; D not resolved. CDR1 LNHDA and CDR2 SQIVND come from the germline V gene (reference sequence). V lost 5 bases, J lost 7 bases, and 11 bases lay in between. This CDR3 has 12 residues. The CDR3 loop is CASSVQVGGYTF. CDR3 in DNA: TGTGCCAGTAGTGTCCAGGTCGGTGGCTACACCTTC.